Listed below are T cell receptor beta chains from one sample, sequenced in a study of blood T cell repertoires in COVID-19. Using immunoSEQ multiplex PCR, the repertoire was profiled, and TCRdb retains in-frame clones only, with some absent. This sample has 35,000 to 45,000 clones; around 79% occur once, and the top ten carry 11% to 15%. Sequenced sample: peripheral blood. Receptor source: a human donor in a cohort sampled during active COVID-19. The CDR3 runs from the conserved cysteine through the conserved F or W. The D gene is left open where the match is weak. The size field is filled for only some rows; it gives once, few, many or a size class.

d_gene,abundance,v_gene,j_gene,CDR3nt,CDR3aa
TRBD2,.,TRBV9,TRBJ2-3,TGTGCCAGCAGCGCACAACTAGCGGGAGGAATACTTTCCACAGATACGCAGTATTTT,CASSAQLAGGILSTDTQYF
.,.,TRBV6-5,TRBJ2-7,TGTGCCAGCAGATGGACAACAGGATTTTACGAGCAGTACTTC,CASRWTTGFYEQYF
TRBD2,.,TRBV5-6,TRBJ2-7,TGTGCCAGCAGCCGGTGGTTGGCGGGAGGGCCCCACGAGCAGTACTTC,CASSRWLAGGPHEQYF
TRBD1,.,TRBV5-1,TRBJ1-4,TGCGCCAGCAGTCAGGGACAGGGAACAACTAATGAAAAACTGTTTTTT,CASSQGQGTTNEKLFF
.,.,TRBV20-1,TRBJ1-2,TGCAGTGCTAGTGACGACAGGAACTATGGCTACACCTTC,CSASDDRNYGYTF
TRBD1,.,TRBV2,TRBJ2-5,TGTGCCAGCAGTTCCGCAACCCCCAGGGGGGAGACCCAGTACTTC,CASSSATPRGETQYF
TRBD1,.,TRBV6-5,TRBJ1-1,TGTGCCAGCAGTTACGAGGCAGGGGGTACGAACACTGAAGCTTTCTTT,CASSYEAGGTNTEAFF
.,.,TRBV3-1/TRBV3-2,TRBJ2-7,TGTGCCAGCAGCCGTTCCCTAGGCGAGCAGTACTTC,CASSRSLGEQYF
TRBD2,medium-sized,TRBV3-1/TRBV3-2,TRBJ2-1,TGTGCCAGCAGCCAATATGGCGGGAGGGACCCCTACAATGAGCAGTTCTTC,CASSQYGGRDPYNEQFF
TRBD2,.,TRBV7-2,TRBJ2-7,TGTGCCAGCAGCTTTAGCGGGAGGGCCAGCGAGCAGTACTTC,CASSFSGRASEQYF
TRBD1,.,TRBV19,TRBJ1-5,TGTGCCAGTAGTATGAGGGGACAGGGCACAAGTCAGCCCCAGCATTTT,CASSMRGQGTSQPQHF
TRBD2,.,TRBV3-1/TRBV3-2,TRBJ2-1,TGTGCCAGCAGCCCCTACGCACTAGCGGGAGGAGTGGGATACAATGAGCAGTTCTTC,CASSPYALAGGVGYNEQFF
TRBD1,.,TRBV19,TRBJ2-3,TGTGCCAGTAGTCAGAGGGACAGTGCAGCCGATACGCAGTATTTT,CASSQRDSAADTQYF
.,.,TRBV6-7,TRBJ2-7,TGTGCCAGCAGTTTGGGGGGGCCCCTCTACGAGCAGTACTTC,CASSLGGPLYEQYF
TRBD2,.,TRBV11-2,TRBJ2-2,TGTGCCAGCAGCTTGTCCCCCGGGAGGGCGGACACCGGGGAGCTGTTTTTT,CASSLSPGRADTGELFF
.,.,TRBV27,TRBJ2-3,TGTGCCACCAGCGGGAGCACAGATACGCAGTATTTT,CATSGSTDTQYF
TRBD1,few,TRBV9,TRBJ1-2,TGTGCCAGCAGCGTCGGACAGGGGGCCTCCTCTAACTATGGCTACACCTTC,CASSVGQGASSNYGYTF
.,.,TRBV11-2,TRBJ2-7,TGTGCCAGCAGCCCGGACTACACCTCCTACGAGCAGTACTTC,CASSPDYTSYEQYF
TRBD1,.,TRBV3-1/TRBV3-2,TRBJ2-3,TGTGCCAGCAGCCGGGGACAGCCCGACACAGATACGCAGTATTTT,CASSRGQPDTDTQYF
TRBD2,once,TRBV7-9,TRBJ2-3,TGTGCCAGCAGCCGGGGACTAGCGGGGCTCACAGATACGCAGTATTTT,CASSRGLAGLTDTQYF
.,.,TRBV11-2,TRBJ1-2,TGTGCCAGTACCCCAGGGGCGACGATTAACTATGGCTACACCTTC,CASTPGATINYGYTF
.,.,TRBV6-2/TRBV6-3,TRBJ2-7,TGTGCCAGCAGTCAGGACACTACCTACGAGCAGTACTTC,CASSQDTTYEQYF
TRBD1,.,TRBV6-6,TRBJ2-3,TGTGCCAGCAGTCAACAGGGGGCCGGCACAGATACGCAGTATTTT,CASSQQGAGTDTQYF